Presented here are 21 T cell receptor beta chains from one specimen sequenced in a study of cytomegalovirus exposure and HLA in healthy donors. The assay was immunoSEQ multiplex PCR, and TCRdb's table has in-frame clones only and misses some. The sample has some 60,000 clones, 90% to 96% seen once. Sequencing input: PBMCs. These receptors all come from a man between 18 and 35 years old in good health and CMV-seronegative.

This chain joins TRBV2 and TRBJ2-1; TRBD2 agrees at 12 bases. The ends lost 5 bases at V and 9 bases at J; junction bases unmatched: 8. Germline V gives CDR1 SNHLY, CDR2 FYNNEI. The CDR3 runs 15 residues. CDR3 bases: TGTGCCAGCAGTTTTACTAGCGGGGGGTTTGTTGAGCAGTTCTTC. Translating it yields CASSFTSGGFVEQFF.

This clone was seen once. The V and J genes are TRBV5-6 and TRBJ2-1; tentatively, D is TRBD2 (6 bases). Trimming stripped 0 bases from V and 0 bases from J, with 7 bases between. The germline CDR1 and CDR2 sequences are SGHDT and YYEEEE. The CDR3 runs 15 residues. The CDR3 coding sequence is TGTGCCAGCAGCTTGGCGGGGGTCTCCTACAATGAGCAGTTCTTC. It yields the protein CASSLAGVSYNEQFF.

V usage is TRBV27 and J usage is TRBJ1-5; TRBD1 matches at 8 bases. This CDR3 has 16 residues. The ends lost 5 bases at V and 0 bases at J; junction bases unmatched: 6. Germline-derived CDR1 and CDR2 are MNHEY and SMNVEV (reference sequence). This CDR3 is CASSPYDRGSNQPQHF. Here the CDR3 DNA reads TGTGCCAGCAGTCCCTACGACAGGGGTAGCAATCAGCCCCAGCATTTT.

V gene TRBV29-1 combines with J gene TRBJ2-7; 15 bases match TRBD2. The germline V gene has CDR1 SQVTM and CDR2 ANQGSEA. V trimming: 7 bases; J trimming: 7 bases; junction bases outside the gene matches: 8. This CDR3 is 14 amino acids long. In nucleotides, the CDR3 is TGCAGCGCGAGGACTAGCGGGAGGGCCAGGGAGCAGTACTTC. Its protein product is CSARTSGRAREQYF.

This clone has only one observation. This chain links TRBV4-3 with TRBJ2-3; a weak D match, TRBD2 (6 bases). Germline V gives CDR1 LGHNA, CDR2 YSLEER. The CDR3 is 17 amino acids. V lost 0 bases to trimming and J lost 1 base, with 14 bases between them. The CDR3 coding sequence is TGCGCCAGCAGCCAAGAAAGCAGCTGGGGGGGCACAGATACGCAGTATTTT. Translated, it gives CASSQESSWGGTDTQYF.

The V call is TRBV9, the J call TRBJ2-1, with D uncertain. The CDR3 sequence is 15 residues long. CDR1 is SGDLS and CDR2 is YYNGEE in the germline V gene. V lost 3 bases, J lost 0 bases, and 10 bases lay in between. The CDR3 is CASSGLGFSYNEQFF. DNA for the CDR3: TGTGCCAGCAGCGGACTCGGGTTCTCCTACAATGAGCAGTTCTTC.

V is TRBV5-1 and J is TRBJ2-1, with no clear D. The V end was cut by 3 bases, the J end by 4 bases, with 11 bases between. There are 14 residues in the CDR3. Germline V gene sequence: CDR1 SGHRS, CDR2 YFSETQ. CDR3 sequence: CASSSGVAYNEQFF. CDR3 coding DNA: TGCGCCAGCAGCTCCGGAGTAGCTTACAATGAGCAGTTCTTC.

The gene calls are TRBV2 and TRBJ2-1; D not resolved. V was shortened by 7 bases and J by 7 bases, with 17 bases between the two germline ends. This CDR3 is built from 14 residues. Germline V gene sequence: CDR1 SNHLY, CDR2 FYNNEI. CDR3: CASMWSFRRNEQFF. The CDR3 region has the DNA TGTGCCAGCATGTGGTCCTTCCGGAGAAATGAGCAGTTCTTC.

The chain couples TRBV28 to TRBJ2-7; D call uncertain. With 4 bases removed from V and 3 bases from J, the gap between germline ends came to 4 bases. The CDR3 is 11 amino acids. Germline values: CDR1 MDHEN, CDR2 SYDVKM. The CDR3 loop is CASSSHYEQYF. For the CDR3, the DNA is TGTGCCAGCAGTTCCCACTACGAGCAGTACTTC.

V usage is TRBV11-3 and J usage is TRBJ2-1, with D perhaps TRBD1 (5 bases). The germline V gene encodes CDR1 SGHNT and CDR2 YENEEA. Trimming stripped 2 bases from V and 0 bases from J, with 8 bases between. This CDR3 contains 15 residues. The CDR3 here is CASSLPRASYNEQFF. DNA for the CDR3: TGTGCCAGCAGCTTACCCAGGGCCTCCTACAATGAGCAGTTCTTC.

The V gene is TRBV7-9, the J gene TRBJ2-3; possibly TRBD1 for D (6 bases). This CDR3 spans 13 amino acids. CDR1 is SEHNR, CDR2 FQNEAQ, per germline (reference sequence). V lost 5 bases and J lost 5, with 11 bases in between. CDR3 in amino acids: CASSPIGGDTQYF. CDR3 nucleotides: TGTGCCAGCAGCCCCATAGGGGGAGATACGCAGTATTTT.

The chain has TRBV4-1 and TRBJ1-4, with 9 bases matching TRBD1. CDR3 size: 16 residues. In germline, CDR1 is MGHRA, CDR2 YSYEKL. The V and J ends lost 1 base and 5 bases, in that order; junction bases with no gene match: 5. The CDR3 DNA follows: TGCGCCAGCAGCCAAGTTAGGGGACAGGGAAATGAAAAACTGTTTTTT. Its protein is CASSQVRGQGNEKLFF.

This rearrangement joins TRBV2 to TRBJ2-5, with D possibly being TRBD2 (5 bases). The CDR3 covers 11 residues. The germline CDR1 and CDR2 sequences are SNHLY and FYNNEI. V was pared by 3 bases and J by 9 bases, with 8 bases between. The CDR3 loop is CASSDAGAQYF. The CDR3 bases are TGTGCCAGCAGTGATGCCGGGGCCCAGTACTTC.

The V gene is TRBV10-3, the J gene TRBJ2-3; 7 nucleotides line up with TRBD2. The CDR3 covers 16 residues. The trim removed 10 bases at V and 2 bases at J, leaving 15 bases unmatched. CDR1 and CDR2 (germline): ENHRY, SYGVKD. This CDR3 reads CATGMVAGSATDTQYF. Here the CDR3 DNA reads TGTGCCACGGGGATGGTAGCGGGTTCTGCCACAGATACGCAGTATTTT.

The gene calls are TRBV7-2 and TRBJ1-2; weak D call: TRBD1 (6 bases). Trimming removed 1 base at V and 4 bases at J, with 22 bases between. From germline, CDR1 is SGHTA and CDR2 FQGNSA. The CDR3 totals 18 residues. CDR3 DNA sequence: TGTGCCAGCAGCTTAGTCAGGGGTGCGTCTCTTAAAGCCTATGGCTACACCTTC. Amino acid sequence: CASSLVRGASLKAYGYTF.

The chain combines TRBV2 with TRBJ2-7, with 13 bases identical to TRBD2. V shed 6 bases and J 5 bases; nucleotides not matched to a gene: 7. The V gene's germline CDR1 is SNHLY and CDR2 FYNNEI. There are 15 residues in the CDR3. The CDR3 nucleotides read TGTGCCAGCAGGCCGGGACTAGCGGGATTAAACGAGCAGTACTTC. Protein sequence: CASRPGLAGLNEQYF.

Comments on this clone: The sample holds other DNA sequences that translate to the same CDR3. This rearrangement joins TRBV19 to TRBJ2-3; 9 bases agree with TRBD1. J lost 4 bases, V lost 3 bases, and 2 bases had no gene match. This CDR3 region has 14 residues. CDR1 and CDR2 from the germline V gene are LNHDA and SQIVND (reference sequence). CDR3 sequence (DNA): TGTGCCAGTAGTATGGGACAGGGAGCAGATACGCAGTATTTT. This encodes CASSMGQGADTQYF.

The gene calls are TRBV28 and TRBJ1-4, with D tentatively TRBD1 (6 bases). With 2 bases removed from V and 8 bases from J, the gap between germline ends came to 18 bases. In germline, CDR1 is MDHEN, CDR2 SYDVKM. The CDR3 has 16 amino acids. DNA for the CDR3: TGTGCCAGCAGTTTACCCAGGGGCGCAGTGGAAGAAAAACTGTTTTTT. The encoded protein is CASSLPRGAVEEKLFF.

The rearrangement uses TRBV19 and TRBJ2-2; tentative D call: TRBD2 (6 bases). The V end lost 4 bases, the J end lost 7 bases, and 10 bases lay between the germline ends. The germline V gene encodes CDR1 LNHDA and CDR2 SQIVND (reference sequence). The CDR3 totals 13 residues. CDR3 region: CASSTTGVGELFF. Written as DNA, the CDR3 is TGTGCCAGTAGTACAACGGGAGTCGGGGAGCTGTTTTTT.

The V and J genes are TRBV11-2 and TRBJ1-2, with D maybe TRBD1 (5 bases). The CDR3 has 14 amino acids. The V end lost 1 base, the J end lost 2 bases, and 8 bases lay between the germline ends. Germline lookup yields CDR1 SGHAT and CDR2 FQNNGV. The CDR3: CASSLVAGNYGYTF. CDR3 nucleotide sequence: TGTGCCAGCAGCTTAGTAGCAGGGAACTATGGCTACACCTTC.

This clone was counted once. The chain is built from TRBV5-1 and TRBJ2-1; 11 bases align to TRBD2. CDR3 size: 19 residues. Germline trimming cut 4 bases from V and 6 bases from J; bases unmatched to any gene: 18. Germline assignment: CDR1 SGHRS and CDR2 YFSETQ. The CDR3 region has the DNA TGCGCCAGCAGCCTCTCCCTACTAGCGGGAGTGACCGGAGGCAATGAGCAGTTCTTC. Translating gives CASSLSLLAGVTGGNEQFF.